This TCR beta chain stems from a study of early stage breast cancer tumors. At the level of the study: Among roughly 12 ER+/PR+/HER2- tumors, eight were ductal, four lobular. Samples were sequenced at about 10-fold average coverage. Regarding the study as a whole: Tumors had about 2.3-fold higher T cell density than normal breast. Commonly generated sequences made up most enriched TCRB sequences shared between patients.

With V trimmed by 4 bases and J by 2 bases, 7 bases remained unmatched. This CDR3 comprises 16 residues. The germline V gene encodes CDR1 SGHVS and CDR2 FNYEAQ. The data were produced by immunoSEQ multiplex PCR, yet TCRdb's version contains in-frame clones alone and is incomplete. Altogether 50,000 to 75,000 clones are present, over 65% being singletons, with the ten largest covering roughly 3.5%. As to this clone: The antigen is undetermined.

The sequencing input was blood. The receptor's source is a person younger than 45 with breast cancer. The rearrangement joins TRBV7-6 to TRBJ2-1, with TRBD1 identical over 8 bases. The CDR3 nucleotides read TGTGCCAGCAGCTCAACCGGGACAGGTCCCTACAATGAGCAGTTCTTC. Translating gives CASSSTGTGPYNEQFF.